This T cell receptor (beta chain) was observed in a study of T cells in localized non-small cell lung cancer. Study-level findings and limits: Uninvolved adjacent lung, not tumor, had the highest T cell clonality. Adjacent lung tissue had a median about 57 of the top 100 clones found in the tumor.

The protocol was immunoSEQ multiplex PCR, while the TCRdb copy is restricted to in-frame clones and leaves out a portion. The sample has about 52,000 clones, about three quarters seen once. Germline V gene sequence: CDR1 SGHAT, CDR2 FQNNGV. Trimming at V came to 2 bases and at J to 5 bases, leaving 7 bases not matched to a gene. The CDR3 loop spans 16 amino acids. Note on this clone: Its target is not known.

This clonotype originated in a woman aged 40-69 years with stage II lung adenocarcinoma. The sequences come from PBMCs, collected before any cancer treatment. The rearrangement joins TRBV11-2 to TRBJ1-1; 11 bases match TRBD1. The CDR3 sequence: CASSLSDRGPGTEAFF. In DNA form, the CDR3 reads TGTGCCAGCAGCTTATCGGACAGGGGGCCGGGAACTGAAGCTTTCTTT.